In its sample, the clone carrying this T cell receptor (beta chain) was seen once. Germline V gives CDR1 SGHNT, CDR2 YYREEE (reference sequence). The CDR3 runs to 16 residues. V lost 6 bases to trimming and J lost 0 bases, with 16 bases between them. Here immunoSEQ multiplex PCR was the method, and the copy in TCRdb shows in-frame clones only, minus some. The table has 50,000 to 65,000 clones, about four fifths seen once. This sample is drawn from a study of T cell responses to AZD1222 COVID-19 vaccine. Specimen: peripheral blood, collected 28 days after the second AZD1222 dose. The TCR comes from an adult who received the AZD1222 COVID-19 vaccine. The chain recombines TRBV5-4 with TRBJ2-1; D might be TRBD1 or TRBD2, each matching 5 bases. The CDR3 loop is CASTTKRGSSYNEQFF. CDR3 bases: TGTGCCAGCACCACCAAGAGGGGCAGCTCCTACAATGAGCAGTTCTTC.